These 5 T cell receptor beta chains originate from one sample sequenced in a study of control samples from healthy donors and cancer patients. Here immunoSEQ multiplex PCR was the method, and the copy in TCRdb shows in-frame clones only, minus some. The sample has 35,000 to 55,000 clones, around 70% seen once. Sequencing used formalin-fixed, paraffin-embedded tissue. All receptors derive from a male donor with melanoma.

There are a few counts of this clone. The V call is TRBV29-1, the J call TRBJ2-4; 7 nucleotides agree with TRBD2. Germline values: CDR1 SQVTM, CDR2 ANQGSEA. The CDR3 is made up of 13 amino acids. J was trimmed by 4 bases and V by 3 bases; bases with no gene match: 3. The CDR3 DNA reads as TGCAGCGTTGAGGGCGGGGGTAAAAACATTCAGTACTTC. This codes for CSVEGGGKNIQYF.

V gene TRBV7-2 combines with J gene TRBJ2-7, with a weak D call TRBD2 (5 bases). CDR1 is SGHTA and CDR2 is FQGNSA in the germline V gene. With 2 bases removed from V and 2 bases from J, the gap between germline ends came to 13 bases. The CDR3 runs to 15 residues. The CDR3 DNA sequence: TGTGCCAGCAGCTTATCTGGAGGCCTAGCCTACGAGCAGTACTTC. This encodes CASSLSGGLAYEQYF. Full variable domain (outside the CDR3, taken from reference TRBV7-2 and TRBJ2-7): GAGVSQSPSNKVTEKGKDVELRCDPISGHTALYWYRQSLGQGLEFLIYFQGNSAPDKSGLPSDRFSAERTGGSVSTLTIQRTQQEDSAVYLCASSLSGGLAYEQYFGPGTRLTVT.

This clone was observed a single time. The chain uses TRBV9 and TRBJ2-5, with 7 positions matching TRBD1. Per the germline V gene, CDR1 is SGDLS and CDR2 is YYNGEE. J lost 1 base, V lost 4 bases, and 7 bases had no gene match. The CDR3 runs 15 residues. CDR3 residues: CASSPLGQAQETQYF. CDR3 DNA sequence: TGTGCCAGCAGCCCCCTAGGACAGGCCCAAGAGACCCAGTACTTC.

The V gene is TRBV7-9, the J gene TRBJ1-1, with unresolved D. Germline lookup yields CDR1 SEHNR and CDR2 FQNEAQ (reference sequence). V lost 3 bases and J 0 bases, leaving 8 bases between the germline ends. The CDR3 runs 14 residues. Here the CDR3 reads CASSFSTVNTEAFF. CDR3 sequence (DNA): TGTGCCAGCAGCTTCTCAACAGTGAACACTGAAGCTTTCTTT.

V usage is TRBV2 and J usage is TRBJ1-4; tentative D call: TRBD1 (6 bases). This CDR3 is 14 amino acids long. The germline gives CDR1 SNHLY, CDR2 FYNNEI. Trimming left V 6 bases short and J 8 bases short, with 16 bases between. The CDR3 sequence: CASRNRETLEKLFF. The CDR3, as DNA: TGTGCCAGCAGGAACAGGGAGACGCTAGAAAAACTGTTTTTT.